The 22 T cell receptor beta chains below all came from one sample that was sequenced in a study of radiotherapy plus CTLA-4 blockade in lung cancer. Generated by immunoSEQ multiplex PCR, the TCRdb table keeps only in-frame clones and is missing some. The table has roughly 48,000 clones, around 86% seen once; the top ten hold approximately 3.4%. Specimen: peripheral blood, collected from a patient treated with radiotherapy plus ipilimumab. These receptor sequences come from a human donor with non-small cell lung cancer who had stable disease on radiotherapy plus ipilimumab.

This rearrangement joins TRBV19 to TRBJ2-1; possible D gene TRBD1, 6 bases. Per the germline V gene, CDR1 is LNHDA and CDR2 is SQIVND (reference sequence). The CDR3 contains 16 residues. V lost 3 bases to trimming and J lost 8 bases, with 20 bases between them. Here the CDR3 reads CASSIRPGLAGDEQFF. CDR3 sequence (DNA): TGTGCCAGTAGTATTCGGCCGGGCCTAGCAGGGGATGAGCAGTTCTTC.

The rearrangement uses TRBV11-2 and TRBJ1-1; D remains unclear. Germline V gene sequence: CDR1 SGHAT, CDR2 FQNNGV. The CDR3 covers 14 residues. V was shortened by 8 bases and J by 5 bases, with 18 bases between the two germline ends. CDR3 sequence: CASHRERESTEAFF. In DNA form, the CDR3 reads TGTGCCAGCCACCGGGAGCGGGAATCGACTGAAGCTTTCTTT. Combining the CDR3 with reference TRBV11-2 and TRBJ1-1 gives the whole variable domain EAGVAQSPRYKIIEKRQSVAFWCNPISGHATLYWYQQILGQGPKLLIQFQNNGVVDDSQLPKDRFSAERLKGVDSTLKIQPAKLEDSAVYLCASHRERESTEAFFGQGTRLTVV.

J is TRBJ2-1 and V is TRBV10-3; 11 positions agree with TRBD1. CDR1 ENHRY and CDR2 SYGVKD come from the germline V gene. V shed 3 bases, J shed 7 bases, and the junction held 17 bases outside the gene matches. CDR3 length equals 19 residues. The CDR3 sequence: CAISETLPLDRGLRNEQFF. For the CDR3, the DNA is TGTGCCATCAGTGAAACATTACCCCTGGACAGGGGGCTGCGGAATGAGCAGTTCTTC.

This clone was counted between two and nine times. The chain links TRBV7-9 to TRBJ2-7; 13 positions match TRBD2. V lost 6 bases and J lost 2; bases outside the gene matches: 4. CDR3 length equals 15 residues. Germline CDR1 SEHNR, CDR2 FQNEAQ (reference sequence). CDR3 sequence reads: CASRAGLAGAYEQYF. In DNA, the CDR3 is TGTGCCAGCAGGGCCGGACTAGCGGGAGCCTACGAGCAGTACTTC.

This sequence joins TRBV5-4 and TRBJ2-7, with D possibly TRBD1 on 5 matching bases. Germline CDR1 and CDR2: SGHNT and YYREEE (reference sequence). The CDR3 has 15 residues. V lost 3 bases, J lost 0 bases, and 13 bases lay in between. CDR3 in amino acids: CASSSEDIRSYEQYF. The CDR3 DNA reads as TGTGCCAGCAGCTCTGAGGACATCCGCTCCTACGAGCAGTACTTC.

The J gene is TRBJ1-1, the V gene TRBV6-1; 11 nucleotides line up with TRBD1. The CDR3 length is 17 residues. Germline CDR1 MNHNS, CDR2 SASEGT. Unmatched junction bases numbered 10, after V lost 3 bases and J lost 4 bases. The CDR3 sequence is CASSDTSYGTGGTEAFF. CDR3 DNA sequence: TGTGCCAGCAGTGATACAAGCTACGGGACAGGGGGCACTGAAGCTTTCTTT.

In its sample, this clone was seen once. V and J are TRBV29-1 and TRBJ2-1, with D possibly being TRBD1 (6 bases). CDR3 length: 14 amino acids. Trimming shortened V by 3 bases and J by 7 bases, and 16 bases separated the two germline ends. The germline V gene has CDR1 SQVTM and CDR2 ANQGSEA. The DNA of the CDR3 is TGCAGCGTTGACTCCTGGTCAGGGACAAATGAGCAGTTCTTC. It is translated as CSVDSWSGTNEQFF.

The rearrangement links TRBV28 to TRBJ2-1, with TRBD2 identical over 12 bases. This CDR3 region has 18 residues. Trimming took 6 bases from V and 1 from J; bases not matched to a gene: 10. The germline V gene has CDR1 MDHEN and CDR2 SYDVKM. CDR3 DNA sequence: TGTGCCAGCAGGGACTGGCTCCTAGCGGGAGGGTCCTACAATGAGCAGTTCTTC. This codes for CASRDWLLAGGSYNEQFF. Full variable domain (missing parts from reference TRBV28 and TRBJ2-1): DVKVTQSSRYLVKRTGEKVFLECVQDMDHENMFWYRQDPGLGLRLIYFSYDVKMKEKGDIPEGYSVSREKKERFSLILESASTNQTSMYLCASRDWLLAGGSYNEQFFGPGTRLTVL.

This chain connects TRBV4-3 to TRBJ2-7; the match to TRBD1 covers 8 bases. Losses at the gene ends were 4 bases for V and 3 bases for J; bases not matched to a gene: 8. Germline CDR1 and CDR2: LGHNA and YSLEER. The CDR3 is made up of 15 amino acids. CDR3 amino acids: CASSRNRGSIYEQYF. In DNA, the CDR3 is TGCGCCAGCAGCCGGAACAGGGGGTCTATCTACGAGCAGTACTTC.

The V call is TRBV6-5, the J call TRBJ1-2; a weak D match, TRBD1 (5 bases). Trimming removed 6 bases from V and 1 base from J, with 12 bases in between. Per the germline V gene, CDR1 is MNHEY and CDR2 is SVGAGI. CDR3 length: 14 amino acids. Here the CDR3 DNA reads TGTGCCAGCAGCTCACGGGGGGATAACTATGGCTACACCTTC. It translates to CASSSRGDNYGYTF.

The chain links TRBV10-1 to TRBJ2-1, with 15 bases aligning to TRBD2. This CDR3 has 21 residues. Per the germline V gene, CDR1 is WNHNN and CDR2 is SYGVQD (reference sequence). Trimming took 0 bases from V and 2 from J; bases not matched to a gene: 11. The CDR3 DNA follows: TGCGCCAGCAGTGAGTCGAGTGGACTAGCGGGAGGGAGCAGGACCTACAATGAGCAGTTCTTC. It translates to CASSESSGLAGGSRTYNEQFF.

This chain joins TRBV5-8 and TRBJ2-1; perhaps TRBD1 as D (5 bases). The germline CDR1 and CDR2 sequences are SGHTS and YDEGEE. V lost 0 bases to trimming and J lost 4 bases, with 20 bases between them. The CDR3 runs to 18 residues. The CDR3 protein is CASSLGVTIGPGYNEQFF. Here the CDR3 DNA reads TGTGCCAGCAGCTTGGGAGTAACAATCGGTCCAGGGTACAATGAGCAGTTCTTC.

This clone has only one observation. The V and J genes are TRBV11-2 and TRBJ2-3; D may be TRBD2 (6 bases). The CDR3 loop spans 15 amino acids. V was shortened by 5 bases and J by 0 bases, with 12 bases between the two germline ends. Germline CDR1 reads SGHAT; CDR2 reads FQNNGV. The CDR3: CASSPIAGSTDTQYF. CDR3 sequence (DNA): TGTGCCAGCAGCCCCATTGCGGGGAGCACAGATACGCAGTATTTT.

The chain joins TRBV2 to TRBJ2-3; 7 bases are shared with TRBD1. Looked up from germline, CDR1 is SNHLY and CDR2 is FYNNEI. The J segment lost 2 bases and the V segment lost 5 bases, leaving 10 bases of the junction unmatched. This CDR3 spans 16 amino acids. CDR3 region: CASSKDRPITTDTQYF. The CDR3 nucleotides read TGTGCCAGCAGTAAGGACAGGCCAATAACCACAGATACGCAGTATTTT. Using reference TRBV2 and TRBJ2-3 for the parts outside the CDR3, the full variable domain is EPEVTQTPSHQVTQMGQEVILRCVPISNHLYFYWYRQILGQKVEFLVSFYNNEISEKSEIFDDQFSVERPDGSNFTLKIRSTKLEDSAMYFCASSKDRPITTDTQYFGPGTRLTVL.

This chain connects TRBV28 to TRBJ1-2; D is perhaps TRBD1 (5 bases). The V end lost 4 bases, the J end lost 3 bases, and 9 bases lay between the germline ends. The germline V gene encodes CDR1 MDHEN and CDR2 SYDVKM. This CDR3 is built from 13 residues. DNA of the CDR3: TGTGCCAGCAGTTCGGACATGGACTATGGCTACACCTTC. Translating it yields CASSSDMDYGYTF.

The chain carries TRBV9 and TRBJ2-7; D remains ambiguous. Germline V CDR1 and CDR2: SGDLS, YYNGEE. This CDR3 has 13 residues. Trimming took off 0 bases at V and 3 bases at J, with 7 bases between the two ends. CDR3 bases: TGTGCCAGCAGCGTAGTTTCAGGCTACGAGCAGTACTTC. It yields the protein CASSVVSGYEQYF. The entire variable domain, with the rest obtained from reference TRBV9 and TRBJ2-7, is as follows: DSGVTQTPKHLITATGQRVTLRCSPRSGDLSVYWYQQSLDQGLQFLIQYYNGEERAKGNILERFSAQQFPDLHSELNLSSLELGDSALYFCASSVVSGYEQYFGPGTRLTVT.

This chain uses TRBV2 with TRBJ2-5, with D possibly TRBD2 on 6 matching bases. V was trimmed by 4 bases and J by 5 bases, leaving 17 bases between them. Germline V gives CDR1 SNHLY, CDR2 FYNNEI. The CDR3 runs 15 residues. For the CDR3, the DNA is TGTGCCAGCAGTGGTGGCGCGGGACGGGGGGAGACCCAGTACTTC. Translation gives CASSGGAGRGETQYF.

This rearrangement joins TRBV29-1 to TRBJ1-2, with 7 nucleotides matching TRBD1. With V trimmed by 6 bases and J by 3 bases, 7 bases remained unmatched. The length of the CDR3 is 13 residues. CDR1 and CDR2 (germline): SQVTM, ANQGSEA. Written as DNA, the CDR3 is TGCAGCGTGATGACAGGGAAAGACTATGGCTACACCTTC. Protein sequence: CSVMTGKDYGYTF.

The count of this clone is one. The chain recombines TRBV18 with TRBJ2-7; 7 bases map to TRBD2. The CDR3 consists of 14 residues. Looked up from germline, CDR1 is KGHSH and CDR2 is LQKENI. V shed 1 base and J 3 bases; nucleotides not matched to a gene: 3. CDR3 nucleotides: TGTGCCAGCTCACCACGGGGAGGGATCTACGAGCAGTACTTC. Translation: CASSPRGGIYEQYF.

The chain employs TRBV2 and TRBJ2-7; 7 bases align to TRBD2. The CDR3 covers 15 residues. The ends lost 9 bases at V and 3 bases at J; junction bases unmatched: 14. Germline loops: CDR1 SNHLY, CDR2 FYNNEI. The CDR3 DNA is TGTGCCAGTAGCGAGGCGCTAGCGGTCTACTACGAGCAGTACTTC. Protein: CASSEALAVYYEQYF.

The V and J genes are TRBV9 and TRBJ2-1, with TRBD1 matching 11 bases. The junction had 7 bases not matched to a gene; V was cut back by 6 bases and J by 5 bases. Germline-derived CDR1 and CDR2 are SGDLS and YYNGEE. The CDR3 contains 15 residues. This CDR3 reads CASNARGQGDNEQFF. The CDR3 DNA reads as TGTGCCAGCAACGCTCGGGGACAGGGGGACAATGAGCAGTTCTTC.

The chain recombines TRBV7-8 with TRBJ2-1, with 7 bases fitting TRBD1. The CDR3 consists of 16 residues. Germline CDR1 SGHVS, CDR2 FQNEAQ. Trimming at V came to 3 bases and at J to 9 bases, leaving 14 bases not matched to a gene. The CDR3 protein is CASSFVWETGFGEQFF. The CDR3 nucleotides are TGTGCCAGCAGCTTTGTCTGGGAGACAGGGTTTGGTGAGCAGTTCTTC.